The rows below give T cell receptor beta chains drawn from one sample of a study of blood T cell repertoires in COVID-19. The repertoire was sequenced with immunoSEQ multiplex PCR; TCRdb's copy has only in-frame clones and lacks some. The data show 250,000 to 300,000 clones, with roughly 88% seen just once and 1% held by the top ten. The sequenced sample consisted of PBMCs or T cells enriched from blood (not recorded which). Receptor source: a woman aged 25 to 39 who had recovered from COVID-19. Each CDR3 is given with its conserved first and last residue. The D gene is left open where the match is weak. Size is stated for part of the rows, as once, few or many counts, or as a class when the clone is expanded.

TRBV14	TRBD1	TRBJ1-2	-	TGTGCCAGCAGCCCCCCGGGACAGAACTATGGCTACACCTTC	CASSPPGQNYGYTF
TRBV9	TRBD2	TRBJ2-3	-	TGTGCCAGCAGTCCGGCGGGGGTAGAGGCAGATACGCAGTATTTT	CASSPAGVEADTQYF
TRBV10-1	TRBD2	TRBJ2-1	-	TGCGCCAGCCTTCTCCGGACTAGCGTTCCCCTAAGCTCCTACAATGAGCAGTTCTTC	CASLLRTSVPLSSYNEQFF
TRBV19	TRBD2	TRBJ2-6	-	TGTGCCAGTAGTCTGCGGGGGGGAAGTCTAAACTCTGGGGCCAACGTCCTGACTTTC	CASSLRGGSLNSGANVLTF
TRBV19	-	TRBJ1-6	-	TGTGCCAGTAGTCCAGGCCCGGGAAGGAGCTCCTATAATTCACCCCTCCACTTT	CASSPGPGRSSYNSPLHF
TRBV11-2	-	TRBJ1-3	-	TGTGCCAGCAGCTTAGACAGGGTAGCTGGAAACACCATATATTTT	CASSLDRVAGNTIYF
TRBV28	-	TRBJ2-5	-	TGTGCCAGCAGTTTAGGAGTGGGGCGCCAAGAGACCCAGTACTTC	CASSLGVGRQETQYF
TRBV5-1	TRBD2	TRBJ2-2	-	TGCGCCAGCAGCCCTGGACTAGCGGGAGGGGCGAACACCGGGGAGCTGTTTTTT	CASSPGLAGGANTGELFF
TRBV28	-	TRBJ2-5	-	TGTGCCAGTCGAGAGACAGTTATCATAGAGACCCAGTACTTC	CASRETVIIETQYF
TRBV5-1	TRBD1	TRBJ2-1	-	TGCGCCAGCAGCTTGGGGGACAGGGAATACAATGAGCAGTTCTTC	CASSLGDREYNEQFF
TRBV28	-	TRBJ2-4	-	TGTGCCAGCAGCCCTTTGGACTGGCGAGCCAAAAACATTCAGTACTTC	CASSPLDWRAKNIQYF
TRBV27	-	TRBJ2-5	-	TGTGCCAGCAGCCTCACAGGGGGCGGGAGGTACCAAGAGACCCAGTACTTC	CASSLTGGGRYQETQYF
TRBV28	-	TRBJ1-5	few	TGTGCCAGCAGGATAGGAGGGTATAGCAATCAGCCCCAGCATTTT	CASRIGGYSNQPQHF
TRBV18	TRBD1	TRBJ2-5	-	TGTGCCAGCTCACTAGACAGGGGTTTCCAAGAGACCCAGTACTTC	CASSLDRGFQETQYF
TRBV13	-	TRBJ2-7	-	TGTGCCAGCAGCCCCAGGGGGGCGGGACGGGTTTACGAGCAGTACTTC	CASSPRGAGRVYEQYF
TRBV6-6	-	TRBJ1-1	-	TGTGCCAGCAGTTACTCGTGGGACATGAACACTGAAGCTTTCTTT	CASSYSWDMNTEAFF
TRBV18	-	TRBJ1-4	-	TGTGCCAGCTCACCACTGGGGGGGATCTCCGGAGTTGAAAAACTGTTTTTT	CASSPLGGISGVEKLFF
TRBV4-1	-	TRBJ2-7	-	TGCGCCAGCAGCCCGTCTAGCGCCAGCTCCTACGAGCAGTACTTC	CASSPSSASSYEQYF
TRBV9	TRBD1	TRBJ1-2	few	TGTGCCAGCAGCGTAGCGGGACAGCCAGGGGCTGGCTACACCTTC	CASSVAGQPGAGYTF
TRBV28	-	TRBJ1-5	-	TGTGCCAGCACCTTACCTACGCGGCCCCAGCATTTT	CASTLPTRPQHF
TRBV28	TRBD1	TRBJ2-7	-	TGTGCCAGCAGTTTACGAGGGACAGGCTACGAGCAGTACTTC	CASSLRGTGYEQYF
TRBV29-1	-	TRBJ1-2	-	TGCAGCGGCGTAGGGGGTAACTATGGCTACACCTTC	CSGVGGNYGYTF
TRBV7-9	-	TRBJ1-5	few	TGTGCCAGCACCAGGGAGGTCGGTCAGCCCCAGCATTTT	CASTREVGQPQHF
TRBV28	TRBD1	TRBJ1-5	-	TGTGCCAGCAGTTTCAGCAGGGGGCGGACTCAGCCCCAGCATTTT	CASSFSRGRTQPQHF
TRBV2	-	TRBJ1-6	-	TGTGCCAGCAGTGAGGCTTCACCCCTCCACTTT	CASSEASPLHF
TRBV27	TRBD1	TRBJ2-7	-	TGTGCCAGCAGCCGATCTCAGGGGGCTTCCTACGAGCAGTACTTC	CASSRSQGASYEQYF
TRBV29-1	-	TRBJ1-1	once	TGCAGCGTTCACCCAGGGGACGGTGAAGCTTTCTTT	CSVHPGDGEAFF
TRBV5-6	TRBD2	TRBJ2-7	few	TGTGCCAGCAGCGTGGGACTAGCGGGATTGTCCGGGCAGTACTTC	CASSVGLAGLSGQYF
TRBV7-2	-	TRBJ2-3	-	TGTGCCAGCAGGCTCCGGGGGGCGGAAGATACGCAGTATTTT	CASRLRGAEDTQYF